Following are 18 T cell receptor beta chains from one sample sequenced in a study of memory B cells and T cells in multiple sclerosis. TCRdb keeps only in-frame clones here, not all; method: immunoSEQ multiplex PCR. Among 25,000 to 35,000 clones listed, more than 70% were seen once. Their target antigens are unknown. CFSE-dim autoproliferating and CFSE-high non-proliferating T cells from unstimulated culture were sequenced separately. Cultures began with 5x10^7 CFSE-labeled PBMCs, unstimulated for 6 to 8 days, with replicate wells pooled. Sequenced: PBMCs from blood kept in culture. These receptors all come from a human donor with multiple sclerosis.

The chain has TRBV7-3 and TRBJ2-2; 7 positions agree with TRBD1. V shed 4 bases, J shed 6 bases, and the junction held 5 bases outside the gene matches. Germline CDR1 is SGHTA and CDR2 is FQGTGA. CDR3 length equals 14 residues. The CDR3 DNA sequence: TGTGCCAGCAGCTATCTAGGGGGCGCCGGGGAGCTGTTTTTT. As protein: CASSYLGGAGELFF.

This sequence joins TRBV5-1 and TRBJ2-3, with D uncertain. Trimming cost V 3 bases and J 2 bases, with 4 bases left between them. The CDR3 runs 12 residues. Germline assignment: CDR1 SGHRS and CDR2 YFSETQ. CDR3 in amino acids: CASSYFTDTQYF. CDR3 DNA sequence: TGCGCCAGCAGCTACTTCACAGATACGCAGTATTTT.

This clone appeared a few times. This chain uses TRBV5-1 with TRBJ2-7, with 7 bases that match TRBD1. CDR3 length: 13 amino acids. Germline V lookup: CDR1 SGHRS, CDR2 YFSETQ. Trimming at V came to 1 base and at J to 6 bases, leaving 4 bases not matched to a gene. For the CDR3, the DNA is TGCGCCAGCAGCTTGCAACCAGGGGGCGAGCAGTACTTC. Protein product: CASSLQPGGEQYF.

V usage is TRBV27 and J usage is TRBJ1-1; 7 nucleotides align to TRBD1. Per germline, CDR1 MNHEY and CDR2 SMNVEV (reference sequence). The trim removed 6 bases at V and 2 bases at J, leaving 12 bases unmatched. CDR3 length equals 16 residues. CDR3 DNA sequence: TGTGCCAGCAGCCCCAACTTAGGGGGCGACAACACTGAAGCTTTCTTT. Residues: CASSPNLGGDNTEAFF.

This clone was seen once. The gene calls are TRBV28 and TRBJ1-6; 7 bases match TRBD1. This CDR3 spans 16 amino acids. J was trimmed by 4 bases and V by 5 bases; bases with no gene match: 8. Germline V gene sequence: CDR1 MDHEN, CDR2 SYDVKM. The DNA of the CDR3 is TGTGCCAGCAGTGCCGGGACAGCAGCTTATAATTCACCCCTCCACTTT. Amino acids: CASSAGTAAYNSPLHF.

This clone has a single count. The chain carries TRBV5-1 and TRBJ2-2, with 7 bases aligning to TRBD1. The CDR3 has 17 amino acids. Germline CDR1 is SGHRS and CDR2 is YFSETQ. The V segment lost 0 bases and the J segment 4 bases; nucleotides outside the gene matches: 9. The CDR3 nucleotides are TGCGCCAGCAGCTTGGTACCCGGGACAGTACCCACCGGGGAGCTGTTTTTT. It specifies CASSLVPGTVPTGELFF.

This clone was counted between two and nine times. This sequence joins TRBV18 and TRBJ1-1, with 7 bases lining up with TRBD1. The CDR3 spans 13 residues. The V gene end was trimmed by 3 bases and the J gene end by 3 bases; junction bases not matched to a gene: 1. Germline CDR1 reads KGHSH; CDR2 reads LQKENI. DNA of the CDR3: TGTGCCAGCTCACCCGACAGGGACACTGAAGCTTTCTTT. Its protein is CASSPDRDTEAFF.

This clone was observed a handful of times. The V call is TRBV7-9, the J call TRBJ2-7; TRBD1 matches at 9 bases. The germline V gene encodes CDR1 SEHNR and CDR2 FQNEAQ (reference sequence). This CDR3 region has 16 residues. The V and J ends lost 5 bases and 4 bases, in that order; junction bases with no gene match: 12. The CDR3 region has the DNA TGTGCCAGCAGCACACAAGCCGGGACAGGGTCTTACGAGCAGTACTTC. Translation gives CASSTQAGTGSYEQYF.

The chain combines TRBV30 with TRBJ2-7, with 12 bases fitting TRBD2. The CDR3 sequence is 16 residues long. V was clipped by 4 bases and J by 0 bases; unmatched bases: 7. Germline V gene data show CDR1 as GTSNPN and CDR2 as SVGIG (reference sequence). The CDR3 protein is CAWKLAGGTSSYEQYF. DNA for the CDR3: TGTGCCTGGAAACTAGCGGGAGGTACTAGCTCCTACGAGCAGTACTTC.

The chain is built from TRBV19 and TRBJ2-6; tentatively, D is TRBD1 (8 bases). There are 16 residues in the CDR3. Germline V gives CDR1 LNHDA, CDR2 SQIVND (reference sequence). Trimming shortened V by 7 bases and J by 7 bases, and 20 bases separated the two germline ends. The CDR3, as DNA: TGTGCCAGTACCACAGGGGGGGGGTCATTTGCCAACGTCCTGACTTTC. It encodes CASTTGGGSFANVLTF.

V is TRBV11-2 and J is TRBJ2-2, with D perhaps matching TRBD2 (5 bases). Germline assignment: CDR1 SGHAT and CDR2 FQNNGV. This CDR3 contains 12 residues. V lost 4 bases and J 13 bases, leaving 13 bases between the germline ends. CDR3 in amino acids: CASSSHLEGLFF. CDR3 sequence (DNA): TGTGCCAGCAGCTCACATCTCGAGGGGCTGTTTTTT.

This chain joins TRBV11-2 and TRBJ1-2; perhaps TRBD1 as D (6 bases). Trimming took 1 base from V and 8 from J, leaving 20 bases between them. Germline-derived CDR1 and CDR2 are SGHAT and FQNNGV. The CDR3 is 16 residues long. In nucleotides, the CDR3 is TGTGCCAGCAGCTTAGGAAGTCCACTGGACAGTGGGGGCTACACCTTC. It encodes CASSLGSPLDSGGYTF.

The chain couples TRBV6-6 to TRBJ2-1; D uncertain. The CDR3 is 15 residues long. Trimming pared 6 bases from V and 1 base from J, leaving 13 bases between. Germline CDR1 reads MNHNY; CDR2 reads SVGAGI (reference sequence). The CDR3 DNA sequence: TGTGCCAGCAGCCCCCTAGACGTTTCCTACAATGAGCAGTTCTTC. The encoded protein is CASSPLDVSYNEQFF.

This clone was observed a few times. V usage is TRBV19 and J usage is TRBJ1-5; D is perhaps TRBD1 (5 bases). The V and J ends lost 3 bases and 6 bases respectively, with 15 bases between them. This CDR3 spans 15 amino acids. Germline V gives CDR1 LNHDA, CDR2 SQIVND (reference sequence). This chain's CDR3 is CASSIFQGFVQPQHF. The DNA for the CDR3 is TGTGCCAGTAGTATCTTCCAGGGATTTGTTCAGCCCCAGCATTTT.

The chain has TRBV28 and TRBJ1-2, with D perhaps matching TRBD1 (6 bases). The length of the CDR3 is 13 residues. CDR1 and CDR2 from the germline V gene are MDHEN and SYDVKM. Trimming cost V 5 bases and J 2 bases, with 9 bases left between them. The CDR3 is CASSITGNYGYTF. CDR3 sequence (DNA): TGTGCCAGCAGTATTACAGGGAACTATGGCTACACCTTC.

This chain joins TRBV19 and TRBJ1-2, with 9 positions matching TRBD1. The CDR3 contains 13 residues. The germline V gene has CDR1 LNHDA and CDR2 SQIVND (reference sequence). The J segment lost 8 bases and the V segment lost 7 bases, leaving 8 bases of the junction unmatched. The chain's CDR3 is CASTKETGGGYTF. The CDR3 region has the DNA TGTGCCAGTACCAAAGAAACAGGGGGCGGCTACACCTTC.

This sequence joins TRBV6-5 and TRBJ1-2; D gene unclear. The V gene's germline CDR1 is MNHEY and CDR2 SVGAGI. Trimming took 4 bases from V and 4 from J, leaving 13 bases between them. The CDR3 covers 14 residues. The CDR3 DNA is TGTGCCAGCAGTTTAGGGCCAGACATCTATGGCTACACCTTC. It yields the protein CASSLGPDIYGYTF.

The chain couples TRBV10-1 to TRBJ2-1; D is perhaps TRBD2 (6 bases). V was shortened by 2 bases and J by 6 bases, with 14 bases between the two germline ends. The CDR3 has 15 residues. Germline CDR1 and CDR2: WNHNN and SYGVQD (reference sequence). CDR3 residues: CASSESRTIPNEQFF. CDR3 coding DNA: TGCGCCAGCAGTGAGAGCAGGACTATCCCCAATGAGCAGTTCTTC.